This T cell receptor beta chain was observed in a study of regulatory T cells in long-lasting Graves disease. Findings of the study overall: Persistent cases favored TRBV28, TRBJ1-2 and TRBJ2-5.

Remarks on this clonotype: What it binds is unknown. Given a much more abundant clone one base away, this may be a read error.

CDR1 is SGHVS, CDR2 FQNEAQ, per germline. The CDR3 covers 12 residues. The time point was: newly diagnosed GD, antithyroid drugs for less than 3 months. PBMC-extracted RNA yielded the TCR library. American Thyroid Association guidelines defined how Graves' disease was diagnosed. In building TCR beta libraries, iRepertoire HTBI primers were used together with Arm-PCR of CDR3 regions. One entry per CDR3 protein results from TCRdb running MiXCR on the multiplex PCR reads. The sample gives about 500,000 distinct CDR3 sequences, around 11% of which show up once; approximately 9% is in the top ten. Separately, the same data were catalogued under a study of T cells in Graves' hyperthyroidism and ophthalmopathy. In that study: Appearing also in blood were most of the thyroid clonotypes expanded above 0.001.

This sequence was found in a woman aged 25 to 39 with Graves disease. V usage is TRBV7-8 and J usage is TRBJ2-7; D gene unclear. The starting material was peripheral blood mononuclear cells (PBMCs), obtained at new diagnosis, from a patient treated with antithyroid drugs. In DNA form, the CDR3 reads TGTACCAGCAGCTTAGTTGCCTTCGAGCAGTACTTC. It yields the protein CTSSLVAFEQYF.